The 3 T cell receptor beta chains listed next were all sequenced from one sample in a study of OX40 agonist ivuxolimab in advanced cancers. Profiled with immunoSEQ multiplex PCR; TCRdb holds only in-frame clones, not every one. The table lists more than 80,000 clones, roughly 92% of them singletons. Sample: CD4+ or CD8+ T cells sorted from blood, taken in a trial of the OX40 agonist ivuxolimab. The receptor source for this set is an adult with an advanced solid tumor such as melanoma, head and neck, liver or kidney cancer.

The chain uses TRBV7-6 and TRBJ1-5; D ambiguous. The CDR3 runs to 15 residues. V lost 1 base and J lost 1, with 8 bases in between. The V gene's germline CDR1 is SGHVS and CDR2 FNYEAQ. CDR3 coding DNA: TGTGCCAGCAGCTTAGAGGTCGGCAGCAATCAGCCCCAGCATTTT. Its translation is CASSLEVGSNQPQHF.

This sequence joins TRBV28 and TRBJ2-7, with D possibly TRBD2 on 6 matching bases. This CDR3 comprises 15 residues. CDR1 is MDHEN, CDR2 SYDVKM, per germline. Trimming removed 3 bases from V and 0 bases from J, with 12 bases in between. Written as DNA, the CDR3 is TGTGCCAGCAGTTTGGAGGGGACGTACTCCTACGAGCAGTACTTC. It codes for CASSLEGTYSYEQYF.

The rearrangement uses TRBV11-2 and TRBJ2-1; D not certain. The CDR3 sequence is 13 residues long. From germline, CDR1 is SGHAT and CDR2 FQNNGV. V was pared by 1 base and J by 6 bases, with 7 bases between. In DNA form, the CDR3 reads TGTGCCAGCAGCTTAGTGCTAGTCAATGAGCAGTTCTTC. Translation gives CASSLVLVNEQFF.